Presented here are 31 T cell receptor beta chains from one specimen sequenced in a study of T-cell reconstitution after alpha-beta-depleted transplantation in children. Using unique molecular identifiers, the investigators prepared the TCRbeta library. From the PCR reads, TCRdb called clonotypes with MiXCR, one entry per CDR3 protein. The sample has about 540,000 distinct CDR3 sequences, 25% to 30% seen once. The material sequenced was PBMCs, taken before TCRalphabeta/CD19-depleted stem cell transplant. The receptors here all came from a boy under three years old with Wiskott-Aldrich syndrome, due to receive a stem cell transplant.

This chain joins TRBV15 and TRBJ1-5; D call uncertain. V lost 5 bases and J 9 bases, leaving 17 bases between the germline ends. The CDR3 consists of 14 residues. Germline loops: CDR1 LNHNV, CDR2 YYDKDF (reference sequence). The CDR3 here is CATSEDAAVLPQHF. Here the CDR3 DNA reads TGTGCCACCAGCGAAGATGCGGCGGTCCTGCCCCAGCATTTT.

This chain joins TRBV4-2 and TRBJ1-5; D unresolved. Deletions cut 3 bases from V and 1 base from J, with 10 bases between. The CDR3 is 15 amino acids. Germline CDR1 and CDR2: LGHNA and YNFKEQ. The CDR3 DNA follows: TGTGCCAGCAGCCAGGGCGAGGACAGCAATCAGCCCCAGCATTTT. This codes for CASSQGEDSNQPQHF.

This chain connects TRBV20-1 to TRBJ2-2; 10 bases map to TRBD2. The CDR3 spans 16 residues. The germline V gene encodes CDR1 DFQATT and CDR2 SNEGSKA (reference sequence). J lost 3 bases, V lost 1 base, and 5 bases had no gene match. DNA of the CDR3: TGCAGTGCTAGAGGTTTTGGACTAGCGGACACCGGGGAGCTGTTTTTT. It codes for CSARGFGLADTGELFF.

As DNA, the CDR3 is TGTGCCAGCAGCATGGGATGGGATCAGCCCCAGCATTTT. This translates into CASSMGWDQPQHF. The chain is built from TRBV7-6 and TRBJ1-5; D is unresolved. The germline CDR1 and CDR2 sequences are SGHVS and FNYEAQ. CDR3 length equals 13 residues. Trimming pared 5 bases from V and 5 bases from J, leaving 10 bases between.

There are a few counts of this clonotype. The chain's CDR3 is CASGVAVTGVGYEQYF. The CDR3 DNA reads TGTGCCAGCGGGGTAGCCGTAACAGGGGTGGGGTACGAGCAGTACTTC. The chain uses TRBV12-3 or TRBV12-4 and TRBJ2-7, with 7 bases identical to TRBD1. This CDR3 comprises 16 residues. Trimming cost V 8 bases and J 4 bases; bases outside gene matches: 17.

The CDR3 region has the DNA TGCGCCAGCAAGGAGTATGTCTACAATGAGCAGTTCTTC. Translated, it gives CASKEYVYNEQFF. The rearrangement uses TRBV5-1 and TRBJ2-1; D is uncertain. This CDR3 is built from 13 residues. From germline, CDR1 is SGHRS and CDR2 YFSETQ. Deletions cut 6 bases from V and 3 bases from J, with 10 bases between. Combining the CDR3 with reference TRBV5-1 and TRBJ2-1 gives the whole variable domain KAGVTQTPRYLIKTRGQQVTLSCSPISGHRSVSWYQQTPGQGLQFLFEYFSETQRNKGNFPGRFSGRQFSNSRSEMNVSTLELGDSALYLCASKEYVYNEQFFGPGTRLTVL.

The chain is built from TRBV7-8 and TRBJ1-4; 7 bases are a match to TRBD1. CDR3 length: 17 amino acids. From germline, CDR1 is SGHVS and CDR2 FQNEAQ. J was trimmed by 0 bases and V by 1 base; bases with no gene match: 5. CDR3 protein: CASSLVFTGATNEKLFF. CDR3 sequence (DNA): TGTGCCAGCAGCTTAGTCTTCACAGGGGCAACTAATGAAAAACTGTTTTTT. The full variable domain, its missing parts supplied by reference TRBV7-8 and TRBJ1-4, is GAGVSQSPRYKVAKRGQDVALRCDPISGHVSLFWYQQALGQGPEFLTYFQNEAQLDKSGLPSDRFFAERPEGSVSTLKIQRTQQEDSAVYLCASSLVFTGATNEKLFFGSGTQLSVL.

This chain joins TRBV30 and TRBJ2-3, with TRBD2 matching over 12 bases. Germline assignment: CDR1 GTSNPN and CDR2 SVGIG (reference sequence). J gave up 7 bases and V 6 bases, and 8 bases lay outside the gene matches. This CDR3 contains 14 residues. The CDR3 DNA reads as TGTGCCTGCCATCTAGCGGGAGGGCCAAATACGCAGTATTTT. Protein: CACHLAGGPNTQYF.

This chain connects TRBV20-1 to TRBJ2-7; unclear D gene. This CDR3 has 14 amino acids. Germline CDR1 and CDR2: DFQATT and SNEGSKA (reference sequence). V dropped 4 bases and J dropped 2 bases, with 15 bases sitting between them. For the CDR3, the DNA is TGCAGTGCTATTTTAGCATCGAGAACCTACGAGCAGTACTTC. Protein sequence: CSAILASRTYEQYF.

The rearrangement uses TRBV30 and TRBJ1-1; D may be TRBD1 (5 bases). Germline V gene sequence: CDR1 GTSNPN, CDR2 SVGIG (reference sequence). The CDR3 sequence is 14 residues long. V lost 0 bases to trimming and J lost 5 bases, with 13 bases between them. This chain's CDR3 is CAWSVRGGGTEAFF. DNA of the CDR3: TGTGCCTGGAGTGTACGTGGGGGAGGGACTGAAGCTTTCTTT.

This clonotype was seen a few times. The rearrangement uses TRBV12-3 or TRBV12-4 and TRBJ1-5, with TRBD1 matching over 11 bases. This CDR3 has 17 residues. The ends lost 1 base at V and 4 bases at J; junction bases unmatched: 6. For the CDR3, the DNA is TGTGCCAGCAGTTTAGGAACGGGGACAGGGGGGAATCAGCCCCAGCATTTT. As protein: CASSLGTGTGGNQPQHF.

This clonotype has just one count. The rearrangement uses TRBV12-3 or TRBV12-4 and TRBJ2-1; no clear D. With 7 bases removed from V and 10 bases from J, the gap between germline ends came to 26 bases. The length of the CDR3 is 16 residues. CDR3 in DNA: TGTGCCAGCACCTCTACGGCGTTGGTAGAGGTTGGGGAGCAGTTCTTC. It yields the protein CASTSTALVEVGEQFF.

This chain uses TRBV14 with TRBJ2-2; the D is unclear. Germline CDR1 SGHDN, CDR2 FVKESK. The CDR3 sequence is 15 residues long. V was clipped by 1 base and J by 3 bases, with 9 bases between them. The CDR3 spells CASSQVTLYTGELFF. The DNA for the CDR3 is TGTGCCAGCAGCCAAGTGACTCTTTACACCGGGGAGCTGTTTTTT.

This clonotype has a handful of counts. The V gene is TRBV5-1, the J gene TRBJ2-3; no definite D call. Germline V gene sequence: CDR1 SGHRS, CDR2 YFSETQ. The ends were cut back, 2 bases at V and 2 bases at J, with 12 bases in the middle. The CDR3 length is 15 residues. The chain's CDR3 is CASSLRQLLTDTQYF. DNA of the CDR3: TGCGCCAGCAGCTTACGGCAGCTGCTCACAGATACGCAGTATTTT.

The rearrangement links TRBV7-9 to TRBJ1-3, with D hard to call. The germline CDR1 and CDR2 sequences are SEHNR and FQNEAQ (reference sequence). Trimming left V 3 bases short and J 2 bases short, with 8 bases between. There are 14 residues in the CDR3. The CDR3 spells CASSFPQAGNTIYF. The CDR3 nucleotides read TGTGCCAGCAGCTTCCCGCAGGCTGGAAACACCATATATTTT.

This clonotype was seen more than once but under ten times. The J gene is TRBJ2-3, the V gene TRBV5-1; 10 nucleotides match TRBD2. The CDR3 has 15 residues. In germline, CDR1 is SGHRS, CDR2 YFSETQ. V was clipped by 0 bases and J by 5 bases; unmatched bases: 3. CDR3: CASSLALAGVDTQYF. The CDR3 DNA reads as TGCGCCAGCAGCTTGGCTCTAGCGGGAGTAGATACGCAGTATTTT.

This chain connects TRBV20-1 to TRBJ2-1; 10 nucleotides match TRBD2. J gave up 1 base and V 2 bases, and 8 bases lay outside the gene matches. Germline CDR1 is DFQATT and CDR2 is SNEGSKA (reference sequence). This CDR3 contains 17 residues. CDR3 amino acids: CSARPYLLAGSYNEQFF. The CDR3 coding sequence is TGCAGTGCTAGACCCTACTTACTAGCGGGGTCCTACAATGAGCAGTTCTTC.

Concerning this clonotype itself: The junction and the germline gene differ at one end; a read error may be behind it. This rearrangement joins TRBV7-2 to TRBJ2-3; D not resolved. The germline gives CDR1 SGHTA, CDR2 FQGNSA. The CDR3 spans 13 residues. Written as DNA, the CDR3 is TGTGCCAGCAGCTCGGGCCTCACGGGTACGCACTATTTT. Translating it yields CASSSGLTGTHYF.

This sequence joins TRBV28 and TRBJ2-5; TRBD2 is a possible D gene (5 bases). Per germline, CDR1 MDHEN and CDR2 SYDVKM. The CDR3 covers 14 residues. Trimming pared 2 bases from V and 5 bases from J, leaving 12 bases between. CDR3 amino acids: CASSLGGKMETQYF. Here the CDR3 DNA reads TGTGCCAGCAGTTTAGGAGGTAAAATGGAGACCCAGTACTTC.

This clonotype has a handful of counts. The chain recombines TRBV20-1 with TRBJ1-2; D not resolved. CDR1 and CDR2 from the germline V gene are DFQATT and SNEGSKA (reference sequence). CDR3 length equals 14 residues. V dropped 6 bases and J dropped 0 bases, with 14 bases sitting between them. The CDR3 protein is CSALGGLANYGYTF. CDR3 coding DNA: TGCAGTGCCCTCGGCGGCTTGGCTAACTATGGCTACACCTTC.

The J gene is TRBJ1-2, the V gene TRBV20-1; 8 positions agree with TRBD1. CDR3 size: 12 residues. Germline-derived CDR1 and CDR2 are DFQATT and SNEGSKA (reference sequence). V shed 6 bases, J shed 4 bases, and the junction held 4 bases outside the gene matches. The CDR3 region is CSARQGTYGYTF. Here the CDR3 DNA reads TGCAGTGCCAGACAGGGGACCTATGGCTACACCTTC.

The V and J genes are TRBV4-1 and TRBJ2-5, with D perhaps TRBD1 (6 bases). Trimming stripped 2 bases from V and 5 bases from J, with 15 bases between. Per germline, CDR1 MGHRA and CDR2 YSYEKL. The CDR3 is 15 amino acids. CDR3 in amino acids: CASSQIQGRRETQYF. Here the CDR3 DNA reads TGCGCCAGCAGCCAAATTCAGGGGCGCCGGGAGACCCAGTACTTC.

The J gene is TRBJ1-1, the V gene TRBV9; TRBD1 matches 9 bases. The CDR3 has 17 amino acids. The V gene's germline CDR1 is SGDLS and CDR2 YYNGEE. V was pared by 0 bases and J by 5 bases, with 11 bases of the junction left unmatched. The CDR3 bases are TGTGCCAGCAGCGTAGACCCGGGACAGGGAATGGTGACTGAAGCTTTCTTT. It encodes CASSVDPGQGMVTEAFF.

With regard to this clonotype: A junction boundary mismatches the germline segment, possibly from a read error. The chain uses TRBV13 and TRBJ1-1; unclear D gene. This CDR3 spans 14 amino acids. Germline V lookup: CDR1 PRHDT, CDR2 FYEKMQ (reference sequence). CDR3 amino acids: CASRLVGSNTEAFF. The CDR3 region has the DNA TGTGCCAGCAGGTTAGTTGGATCAAACACTGAAGCTTTCTTT.

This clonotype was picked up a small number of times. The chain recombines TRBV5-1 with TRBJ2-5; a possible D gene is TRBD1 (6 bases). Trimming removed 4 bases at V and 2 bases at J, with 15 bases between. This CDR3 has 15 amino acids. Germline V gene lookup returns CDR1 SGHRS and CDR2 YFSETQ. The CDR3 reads CASSAGQITQETQYF. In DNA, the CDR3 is TGCGCCAGCAGCGCCGGACAGATCACACAAGAGACCCAGTACTTC. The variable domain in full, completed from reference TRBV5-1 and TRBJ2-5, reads KAGVTQTPRYLIKTRGQQVTLSCSPISGHRSVSWYQQTPGQGLQFLFEYFSETQRNKGNFPGRFSGRQFSNSRSEMNVSTLELGDSALYLCASSAGQITQETQYFGPGTRLLVL.

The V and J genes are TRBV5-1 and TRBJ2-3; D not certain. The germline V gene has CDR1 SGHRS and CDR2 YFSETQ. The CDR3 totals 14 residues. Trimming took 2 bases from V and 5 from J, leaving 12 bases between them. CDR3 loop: CASSFGSEGDTQYF. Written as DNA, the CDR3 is TGCGCCAGCAGCTTCGGCTCCGAAGGAGATACGCAGTATTTT.

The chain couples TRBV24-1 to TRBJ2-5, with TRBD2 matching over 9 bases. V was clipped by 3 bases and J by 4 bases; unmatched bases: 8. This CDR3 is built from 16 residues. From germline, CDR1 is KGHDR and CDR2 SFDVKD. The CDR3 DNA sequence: TGTGCCACCAGTGATGGGCTAGCGGGAAGTATAGAGACCCAGTACTTC. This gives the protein CATSDGLAGSIETQYF.

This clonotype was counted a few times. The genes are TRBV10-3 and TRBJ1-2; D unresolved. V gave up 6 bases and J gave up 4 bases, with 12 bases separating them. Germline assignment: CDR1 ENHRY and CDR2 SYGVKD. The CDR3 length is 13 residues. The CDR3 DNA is TGTGCCATCAGCGCGGACGGTAGCTATGGCTACACCTTC. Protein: CAISADGSYGYTF.

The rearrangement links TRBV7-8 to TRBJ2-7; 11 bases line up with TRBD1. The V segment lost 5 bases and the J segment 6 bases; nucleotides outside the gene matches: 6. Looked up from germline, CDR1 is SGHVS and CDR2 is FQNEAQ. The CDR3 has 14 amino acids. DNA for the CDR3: TGTGCCAGCAGCACAGGACAGGGGGCTTTCGAGCAGTACTTC. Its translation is CASSTGQGAFEQYF.

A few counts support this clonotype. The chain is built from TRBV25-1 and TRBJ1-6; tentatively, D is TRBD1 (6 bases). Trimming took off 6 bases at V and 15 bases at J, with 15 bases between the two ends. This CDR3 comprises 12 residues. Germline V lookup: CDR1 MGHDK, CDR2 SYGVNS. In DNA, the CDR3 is TGTGCCAGCAGCGTGGCCAAGGGGGTCCTCCACTTT. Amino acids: CASSVAKGVLHF. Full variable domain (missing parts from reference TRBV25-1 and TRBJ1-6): EADIYQTPRYLVIGTGKKITLECSQTMGHDKMYWYQQDPGMELHLIHYSYGVNSTEKGDLSSESTVSRIRTEHFPLTLESARPSHTSQYLCASSVAKGVLHFGNGTRLTVT.

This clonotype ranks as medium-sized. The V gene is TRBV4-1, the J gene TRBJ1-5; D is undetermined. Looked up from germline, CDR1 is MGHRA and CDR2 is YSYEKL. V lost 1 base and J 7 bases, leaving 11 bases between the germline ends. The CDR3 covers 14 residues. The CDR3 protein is CASSQGVPDQPQHF. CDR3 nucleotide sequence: TGCGCCAGCAGCCAAGGTGTCCCGGACCAGCCCCAGCATTTT.